The 18 T cell receptor beta chains presented below share a single source sample, sequenced in a study. In TCRdb, the 5' RACE reads were re-called with MiXCR into one record per CDR3 protein. Of 35,000 to 50,000 distinct CDR3 sequences listed, less than 30% were seen once; the top ten hold roughly 4%. Sequenced input: memory CD4+ T cells sorted from a lymph node. Subset meaning: memory CD4+ T cells, CD4+CD45RO+CD25-. The source is a female donor with breast cancer.

This clonotype was detected only a few times. The chain carries TRBV7-2 and TRBJ2-4, with no clear D. The CDR3 has 13 amino acids. The germline V and J ends were trimmed by 4 bases and 0 bases, with 4 bases remaining between them. Germline CDR1 SGHTA, CDR2 FQGNSA. The CDR3 DNA reads TGTGCCAGCAGCTCCCGAGCCAAAAACATTCAGTACTTC. Its protein is CASSSRAKNIQYF.

J is TRBJ2-7 and V is TRBV6-5; 9 bases agree with TRBD2. CDR3 length: 16 residues. J lost 0 bases, V lost 6 bases, and 9 bases had no gene match. Germline values: CDR1 MNHEY, CDR2 SVGAGI. This CDR3 is CASSSPRGRVSYEQYF. The CDR3, as DNA: TGTGCCAGCAGCTCCCCCCGCGGGAGGGTCTCCTACGAGCAGTACTTC.

The rearrangement links TRBV6-5 to TRBJ2-2; D is ambiguous. CDR1 is MNHEY and CDR2 is SVGAGI in the germline V gene. The CDR3 length is 13 residues. The ends were cut back, 7 bases at V and 4 bases at J, with 10 bases in the middle. The CDR3 region is CASKEVGTGELFF. CDR3 coding DNA: TGTGCCAGCAAGGAAGTAGGCACCGGGGAGCTGTTTTTT.

J is TRBJ2-1 and V is TRBV2, with 9 bases matching TRBD1. Germline CDR1 and CDR2: SNHLY and FYNNEI. Trimming took 8 bases from V and 6 from J; bases not matched to a gene: 11. The CDR3 spans 15 residues. CDR3 nucleotides: TGTGCCAGCTGGTACTCGGGGACAGGGAGCAATGAGCAGTTCTTC. It encodes CASWYSGTGSNEQFF.

This clonotype was recorded many times. The chain links TRBV15 to TRBJ2-5, with D possibly matching TRBD1 (6 bases). Trimming took 3 bases from V and 1 from J, leaving 15 bases between them. This CDR3 region has 16 residues. Germline loops: CDR1 LNHNV, CDR2 YYDKDF (reference sequence). The CDR3 nucleotides read TGTGCCACCAGCAGTTCCCGGGTCAGGGGCCAAGAGACCCAGTACTTC. Amino acid sequence: CATSSSRVRGQETQYF.

This clonotype was seen a few times. V gene TRBV11-1 combines with J gene TRBJ2-5, with D tentatively TRBD1 (5 bases). CDR1 and CDR2 from the germline V gene are SGHAT and FQDESV (reference sequence). CDR3 length equals 15 residues. V was shortened by 1 base and J by 5 bases, with 14 bases between the two germline ends. The CDR3 DNA reads TGTGCCAGCAGCTTAGTCCCCAGGGCATGGGAGACCCAGTACTTC. Its protein product is CASSLVPRAWETQYF.

This chain uses TRBV5-1 with TRBJ2-3; D may be TRBD1 or TRBD2 (5 bases each). The CDR3 is 17 amino acids. The germline V gene has CDR1 SGHRS and CDR2 YFSETQ. Trimming left V 0 bases short and J 2 bases short, with 16 bases between. This CDR3 reads CASSLVGKGPLTDTQYF. In DNA, the CDR3 is TGCGCCAGCAGCTTGGTCGGTAAGGGACCACTCACAGATACGCAGTATTTT.

By proportion, this clonotype is medium-sized. The chain employs TRBV5-1 and TRBJ2-7, with D possibly matching TRBD1 (6 bases). The CDR3 sequence is 12 residues long. Trimming shortened V by 2 bases and J by 5 bases, and 8 bases separated the two germline ends. Germline assignment: CDR1 SGHRS and CDR2 YFSETQ. CDR3 in DNA: TGCGCCAGCAGCTTACAGGGAAACGAGCAGTACTTC. This sequence encodes CASSLQGNEQYF.

This rearrangement joins TRBV28 to TRBJ2-1; the D gene is possibly TRBD2 (6 bases). Trimming left V 5 bases short and J 0 bases short, with 17 bases between. This CDR3 spans 17 amino acids. Germline lookup yields CDR1 MDHEN and CDR2 SYDVKM. The CDR3 region has the DNA TGTGCCAGCAGTCCATATACAGCGGGTAGCTCCTACAATGAGCAGTTCTTC. Protein product: CASSPYTAGSSYNEQFF.

This clonotype has ten or more counts. The chain employs TRBV6-5 and TRBJ2-6; D is unresolved. The V end was cut by 6 bases, the J end by 4 bases, with 10 bases between. Germline CDR1 and CDR2: MNHEY and SVGAGI. CDR3 length equals 14 residues. The CDR3 nucleotides are TGTGCCAGCAGCCGAGCCCTCGGGGCCAACGTCCTGACTTTC. It codes for CASSRALGANVLTF.

The chain employs TRBV9 and TRBJ2-5, with TRBD2 identical over 10 bases. Trimming at V came to 4 bases and at J to 1 base, leaving 7 bases not matched to a gene. The CDR3 length is 16 residues. CDR1 and CDR2 (germline): SGDLS, YYNGEE. CDR3 DNA: TGTGCCAGCAGCCCAGCGGGAGGGAGACTCCAAGAGACCCAGTACTTC. This encodes CASSPAGGRLQETQYF.

This clonotype was seen more than once but under ten times. The chain recombines TRBV3-1 with TRBJ1-6, with D maybe TRBD1 (5 bases). The CDR3 runs 16 residues. Between the trimmed V and J ends, which lost 3 bases and 7 bases, there was a span of 16 bases. Germline assignment: CDR1 LGHDT and CDR2 YNNKEL (reference sequence). In nucleotides, the CDR3 is TGTGCCAGCAGCCAGGCGGGGGGGGGGATGAATTCACCCCTCCACTTT. It codes for CASSQAGGGMNSPLHF.

This clonotype was counted a single time. A much larger clone lies one base from this, so it may be a read error. This rearrangement joins TRBV7-3 to TRBJ1-1, with TRBD1 identical over 8 bases. J lost 1 base, V lost 8 bases, and 12 bases had no gene match. The germline CDR1 and CDR2 sequences are SGHTA and FQGTGA. There are 16 residues in the CDR3. The CDR3 loop is CASGPPSTGENTEAFF. Here the CDR3 DNA reads TGTGCCAGCGGCCCACCATCGACAGGGGAGAACACTGAAGCTTTCTTT.

CDR3: CASSQDPGSYEQYF. CDR3 coding DNA: TGCGCCAGCAGCCAAGATCCCGGTTCCTACGAGCAGTACTTC. The chain couples TRBV4-1 to TRBJ2-7; D is unclear. The germline V gene has CDR1 MGHRA and CDR2 YSYEKL. This CDR3 is 14 amino acids long. With 0 bases removed from V and 1 base from J, the gap between germline ends came to 7 bases.

The sample holds one count of this clonotype. The rearrangement joins TRBV7-2 to TRBJ1-2; D unresolved. Germline V gene data show CDR1 as SGHTA and CDR2 as FQGNSA. CDR3 size: 15 residues. Trimming cost V 0 bases and J 0 bases, with 8 bases left between them. CDR3 bases: TGTGCCAGCAGCTTAGCGTCCCCTGCTAACTATGGCTACACCTTC. Amino acid sequence: CASSLASPANYGYTF.

In its sample, this clonotype was seen many times. The CDR3 DNA reads as TGTGCCAGCAGCTTGGGGACGGCGTACCAAGAGACCCAGTACTTC. It translates to CASSLGTAYQETQYF. The chain employs TRBV7-2 and TRBJ2-5; D might be TRBD1 or TRBD2, each matching 5 bases. V dropped 3 bases and J dropped 0 bases, with 11 bases sitting between them. CDR1 SGHTA and CDR2 FQGNSA come from the germline V gene. CDR3 length: 15 amino acids.

The chain combines TRBV7-9 with TRBJ2-2; TRBD1 aligns across 9 bases. V shed 4 bases, J shed 6 bases, and the junction held 9 bases outside the gene matches. The CDR3 contains 16 residues. Germline CDR1 reads SEHNR; CDR2 reads FQNEAQ (reference sequence). CDR3 coding DNA: TGTGCCAGCAGCTCTTGGGACAGGGAATGGGCCGGGGAGCTGTTTTTT. This translates into CASSSWDREWAGELFF. Based on the CDR3 plus reference TRBV7-9 and TRBJ2-2, the full variable domain is DTGVSQNPRHKITKRGQNVTFRCDPISEHNRLYWYRQTLGQGPEFLTYFQNEAQLEKSRLLSDRFSAERPKGSFSTLEIQRTEQGDSAMYLCASSSWDREWAGELFFGEGSRLTVL.

This chain uses TRBV6-6 with TRBJ1-4; D is unresolved. Germline V gene lookup returns CDR1 MNHNY and CDR2 SVGAGI (reference sequence). This CDR3 is built from 12 residues. Trimming took off 6 bases at V and 5 bases at J, with 7 bases between the two ends. Written as DNA, the CDR3 is TGTGCCAGCAGAGATGGGAATGAAAAACTGTTTTTT. Translated, it gives CASRDGNEKLFF.